Listed below are T cell receptor beta chains from one sample, sequenced in a study of blood T cell repertoires in COVID-19. This table comes from immunoSEQ multiplex PCR, and its TCRdb copy is limited to in-frame clones, with some not included. Of under 250,000 clones listed, approximately 83% are singletons. Sequencing was performed on peripheral blood. The source of these receptors is a woman between 40 and 55 years old with active or convalescent COVID-19. Each CDR3 is given with its conserved first and last residue. The D gene is left open where the match is weak. The listing skips clone size in some rows; elsewhere it reads once, few, many or a size class.

CDR3aa | CDR3nt | j_gene | abundance | d_gene | len | v_gene
CASLTPGTSYGYTF | TGTGCCAGCTTAACTCCCGGGACATCCTATGGCTACACCTTC | TRBJ1-2 | NA | NA | 14 | TRBV28
CASSLLEKTGDSPLHF | TGCGCCAGCAGCTTGTTGGAAAAAACAGGGGACTCACCCCTCCACTTT | TRBJ1-6 | NA | TRBD1 | 16 | TRBV5-1
CASSPLNSGRRHEQFF | TGTGCCAGCAGTCCACTCAACAGCGGGAGGAGGCATGAGCAGTTCTTC | TRBJ2-1 | NA | TRBD2 | 16 | TRBV27
CARGPGLAEINEQFF | TGCGCCAGGGGCCCCGGGCTAGCGGAGATCAATGAGCAGTTCTTC | TRBJ2-1 | NA | TRBD2 | 15 | TRBV10-1
CASSQSGGGSGKLFF | TGTGCCAGCAGCCAGTCCGGGGGGGGTTCGGGAAAACTGTTTTTT | TRBJ1-4 | once | NA | 15 | TRBV3-1/TRBV3-2
CASSYGTTGGYTF | TGTGCCAGCAGTTACGGTACGACGGGTGGCTACACCTTC | TRBJ1-2 | NA | NA | 13 | TRBV6-5
CASSTPPTGSEGTQYF | TGTGCCAGTAGTACCCCCCCCACAGGGAGTGAGGGTACCCAGTACTTC | TRBJ2-5 | once | NA | 16 | TRBV19
CASRERYGYTF | TGTGCCAGCAGGGAGAGGTATGGCTACACCTTC | TRBJ1-2 | NA | NA | 11 | TRBV12-3/TRBV12-4
CATSDNTALAGGADTQYF | TGTGCCACCAGTGATAATACCGCACTAGCGGGAGGTGCAGATACGCAGTATTTT | TRBJ2-3 | NA | TRBD2 | 18 | TRBV24-1
CASTQDRGRYGYTF | TGTGCCAGTACCCAGGACAGGGGACGCTATGGCTACACCTTC | TRBJ1-2 | NA | TRBD1 | 14 | TRBV19
CASSISGRVGNTIYF | TGTGCCAGTAGTATTTCGGGCAGGGTCGGAAACACCATATATTTT | TRBJ1-3 | NA | NA | 15 | TRBV19
CASSPPIGQGRAWNTEAFF | TGTGCCAGCTCACCACCGATAGGACAAGGCCGAGCGTGGAACACTGAAGCTTTCTTT | TRBJ1-1 | once | NA | 19 | TRBV18
CATSDFQNTEAFF | TGTGCCACCAGTGATTTTCAGAACACTGAAGCTTTCTTT | TRBJ1-1 | NA | NA | 13 | TRBV24-1
CATSAGQTYNEQFF | TGTGCCACCAGTGCGGGACAGACTTACAATGAGCAGTTCTTC | TRBJ2-1 | NA | TRBD1 | 14 | TRBV24-1
CASSFGFSYTF | TGTGCCAGCAGTTTCGGGTTTAGCTACACCTTC | TRBJ1-2 | NA | NA | 11 | TRBV28
CARPEGGLHYGYTF | TGTGCCAGACCCGAGGGTGGGTTACACTATGGCTACACCTTC | TRBJ1-2 | NA | NA | 14 | TRBV5-3
CATSPRFGGLNQPQHF | TGTGCCACCAGTCCCCGGTTCGGAGGGCTCAATCAGCCCCAGCATTTT | TRBJ1-5 | once | NA | 16 | TRBV24-1
CASSGIEETQYF | TGTGCCAGCAGCGGTATAGAAGAGACCCAGTACTTC | TRBJ2-5 | NA | NA | 12 | TRBV5-4
CASSKGGVRGATGDDSGNTIYF | TGTGCCAGCAGCAAAGGGGGTGTCCGGGGGGCGACAGGGGATGACTCTGGAAACACCATATATTTT | TRBJ1-3 | NA | NA | 22 | TRBV21-1
CASSQEAINSEQYF | TGCGCCAGCAGCCAAGAGGCCATTAACTCCGAGCAGTACTTC | TRBJ2-7 | once | NA | 14 | TRBV5-1
CASSDAAAGGEQYF | TGTGCCAGCAGTGATGCGGCGGCCGGAGGCGAGCAGTACTTC | TRBJ2-7 | few | NA | 14 | TRBV6-1
CASSIRTGSNYGYTF | TGTGCCAGTAGTATTCGGACAGGGAGTAACTATGGCTACACCTTC | TRBJ1-2 | NA | TRBD1 | 15 | TRBV19
CASSLEGAPVGNTEAFF | TGTGCTAGCAGCTTAGAAGGGGCGCCGGTTGGGAACACTGAAGCTTTCTTT | TRBJ1-1 | NA | NA | 17 | TRBV7-7
CASSMDRSQPQHF | TGTGCTAGCAGCATGGACAGGTCTCAGCCCCAGCATTTT | TRBJ1-5 | once | TRBD1 | 13 | TRBV7-7
CASSPTYTEQFF | TGTGCCAGCAGTCCCACGTACACTGAGCAGTTCTTC | TRBJ2-1 | NA | NA | 12 | TRBV2
CASSQVRKGLDFAEAFF | TGTGCCAGCAGCCAAGTGAGGAAGGGGCTCGATTTCGCTGAAGCTTTCTTT | TRBJ1-1 | once | NA | 17 | TRBV3-1/TRBV3-2
CATSDPRTPSNEQFF | TGTGCCACCAGTGATCCACGGACTCCCAGTAATGAGCAGTTCTTC | TRBJ2-1 | NA | NA | 15 | TRBV24-1
CASSFERGPSNEKLFF | TGTGCCAGCAGTTTCGAGAGGGGGCCATCTAATGAAAAACTGTTTTTT | TRBJ1-4 | NA | TRBD1 | 16 | TRBV28
CASGNRGEDEAFF | TGTGCCAGCGGAAACCGGGGGGAGGATGAAGCTTTCTTT | TRBJ1-1 | NA | NA | 13 | TRBV7-9
CASSADGGSQPQHF | TGTGCCAGCTCGGCCGACGGAGGCAGTCAGCCCCAGCATTTT | TRBJ1-5 | NA | NA | 14 | TRBV18
CSVEGTGANVLTF | TGCAGCGTTGAAGGGACAGGGGCCAACGTCCTGACTTTC | TRBJ2-6 | once | NA | 13 | TRBV29-1
CASSQGGGPAYGYTF | TGTGCCAGCAGCCAAGGGGGGGGGCCCGCCTATGGCTACACCTTC | TRBJ1-2 | NA | NA | 15 | TRBV3-1/TRBV3-2
CAWSGRDWNTEAFF | TGTGCCTGGAGCGGCCGGGACTGGAACACTGAAGCTTTCTTT | TRBJ1-1 | once | NA | 14 | TRBV30
CASSPVQGAGETQYF | TGCGCCAGCAGCCCCGTCCAGGGTGCGGGGGAGACCCAGTACTTC | TRBJ2-5 | NA | NA | 15 | TRBV4-1
CASNRGGTNIQYF | TGTGCCAGCAACCGAGGGGGCACGAACATTCAGTACTTC | TRBJ2-4 | NA | TRBD1 | 13 | TRBV28
CASGGRDRSYEQYF | TGCGCCAGCGGCGGACGGGACAGATCCTACGAGCAGTACTTC | TRBJ2-7 | NA | TRBD1 | 14 | TRBV23-1
CASSGQGVTGELFF | TGTGCCAGCAGCGGGCAGGGTGTCACCGGGGAGCTGTTTTTT | TRBJ2-2 | NA | NA | 14 | TRBV27